Listed below are T cell receptor beta chains from one sample, sequenced in a study of sequential checkpoint blockade in melanoma. Here immunoSEQ multiplex PCR was the method, and the copy in TCRdb shows in-frame clones only, minus some. Among about 9,200 clones listed, roughly 73% were seen once. Material: CD8+ T cells sorted from blood (inferred from file names), obtained from a patient given nivolumab and ipilimumab in sequence. The receptors were gathered from a human donor with melanoma. Both conserved end residues are part of each CDR3. The D gene is left open where the match is weak.

D gene	V gene	J gene	CDR3 protein	CDR3 DNA
TRBD1	TRBV5-1	TRBJ1-4	CASSLWTGANEKLFF	TGCGCCAGCAGCTTATGGACAGGGGCTAATGAAAAACTGTTTTTT
.	TRBV21-1	TRBJ2-7	CASSRGGSYEQYF	TGTGCCAGCAGCCGAGGGGGCTCCTACGAGCAGTACTTC
.	TRBV2	TRBJ1-6	CASSKWAGNSPLHF	TGTGCCAGCAGTAAATGGGCTGGTAATTCACCCCTCCACTTT
TRBD2	TRBV7-3	TRBJ2-2	CASSLGLAGGWNTGELFF	TGTGCCAGCAGCCTCGGACTAGCGGGGGGGTGGAACACCGGGGAGCTGTTTTTT
TRBD1	TRBV29-1	TRBJ2-1	CSVGQGGGREGDEQFF	TGCAGCGTTGGACAGGGGGGGGGCAGGGAGGGCGATGAGCAGTTCTTC
.	TRBV16	TRBJ2-7	CASSLLRGEQYF	TGTGCCAGCAGCCTACTTAGGGGGGAGCAGTACTTC
TRBD1	TRBV19	TRBJ2-7	CASSTPRDRPSYEQYF	TGTGCCAGTAGTACGCCCCGGGACAGGCCCTCCTACGAGCAGTACTTC
TRBD1	TRBV5-1	TRBJ2-7	CASSPHPGQGGEQYF	TGCGCCAGCAGCCCCCACCCCGGACAGGGGGGCGAGCAGTACTTC
.	TRBV5-4	TRBJ2-1	CASSLGGSEQFF	TGTGCCAGCAGCTTGGGAGGATCCGAGCAGTTCTTC
.	TRBV19	TRBJ2-1	CARSQGSYNEQFF	TGTGCCAGGTCCCAGGGCTCCTACAATGAGCAGTTCTTC
TRBD2	TRBV19	TRBJ2-3	CATNGGRTDTQYF	TGTGCCACCAACGGCGGGAGGACAGATACGCAGTATTTT
.	TRBV27	TRBJ2-1	CASSLSSEQFF	TGTGCCAGCAGTTTATCCAGTGAGCAGTTCTTC